Below, one TCR beta chain is given with its context. This entry is derived from a study of blood T cell repertoires in COVID-19. On the study more broadly: Acute and convalescent COVID-19 samples came from the United States, Italy and Spain. From T cells, B-cell-depleted T cells, or PBMCs came the material, which was cDNA or gDNA.

The germline gives CDR1 SGHTA, CDR2 FQGNSA. The CDR3 contains 14 residues. J was trimmed by 6 bases and V by 5 bases; bases with no gene match: 9. As processed by the authors: Nucleated cell counts were estimated from reference gene primer amplification. Method: immunoSEQ multiplex PCR; TCRdb's copy keeps in-frame clones and lacks some. V and J calls and clone size follow that table, whereas D and trimming were derived from the DNA. The table lists over 200,000 clones, around 87% of them singletons. The TCR comes from a woman aged 50 to 60 with acute or convalescent COVID-19. Source material: peripheral blood. This chain joins TRBV7-2 and TRBJ2-7; 8 bases agree with TRBD1. The CDR3 DNA reads TGTGCCAGCAGCAAAGGACAGGGCGTTAGCGAGCAGTACTTC. This gives the protein CASSKGQGVSEQYF.